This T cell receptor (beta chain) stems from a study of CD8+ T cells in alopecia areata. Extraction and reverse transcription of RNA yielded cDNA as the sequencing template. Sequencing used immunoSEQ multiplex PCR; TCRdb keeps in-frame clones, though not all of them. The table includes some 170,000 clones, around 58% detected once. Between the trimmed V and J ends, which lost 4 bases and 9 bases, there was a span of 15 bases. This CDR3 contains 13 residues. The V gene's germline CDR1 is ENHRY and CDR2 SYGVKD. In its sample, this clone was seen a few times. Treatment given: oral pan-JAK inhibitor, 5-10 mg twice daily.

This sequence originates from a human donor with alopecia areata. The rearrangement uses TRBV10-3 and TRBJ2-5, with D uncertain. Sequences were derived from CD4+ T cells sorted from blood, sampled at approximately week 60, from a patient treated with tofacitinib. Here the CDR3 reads CAISVQPGGAQYF. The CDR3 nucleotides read TGTGCCATCAGTGTCCAGCCGGGCGGTGCCCAGTACTTC.